This T cell receptor (beta chain) was recorded in a study of T cells after yellow fever vaccination. The wider study: Fractions low in cell number were prepared with SMART-Seq v4 Ultra Low Input.

Study conclusions and caveats: A large majority of primary-vaccination clones showed up again after the booster (about 97% CD4, roughly 88% CD8). Clonotype sharing between CD4 and CD8 compartments was small.

TCRdb re-called the 5' RACE reads through MiXCR, storing one row per CDR3 protein. The sample yields hundreds of thousands of distinct CDR3 sequences, about 19% seen once. Many counts were recorded for this clonotype. The antigen is unknown. CDR3 size: 12 residues. CDR1 is DFQATT and CDR2 is SNEGSKA in the germline V gene (reference sequence). Trimming left V 7 bases short and J 5 bases short, with 11 bases between. The sequence was obtained from a man in his late teens or twenties who received the YFV17D yellow fever vaccine. This chain joins TRBV20-1 and TRBJ2-2; no reliable D call. The specimen was PBMCs, collected before the yellow fever booster vaccination. The CDR3, as DNA: TGCAGTGGAAGACATCTAACCGGGGAGCTGTTTTTT. This encodes CSGRHLTGELFF.